The 3 T cell receptor beta chains listed next were all sequenced from one sample in a study of blood T cell repertoires in COVID-19. Method: immunoSEQ multiplex PCR; TCRdb's copy keeps in-frame clones and lacks some. Among under 250,000 clones, roughly 75% were seen once, and the ten largest hold over 7%. Material: peripheral blood. The receptors stem from a woman in her sixties or seventies with acute or convalescent COVID-19.

The CDR3 sequence is CASSHQGQGQETQYF. CDR3 sequence (DNA): TGCGCCAGCAGCCATCAGGGACAGGGACAAGAGACCCAGTACTTC. This chain uses TRBV4-1 with TRBJ2-5; 9 bases agree with TRBD1. V shed 3 bases and J 2 bases; nucleotides not matched to a gene: 4. The CDR3 sequence is 15 residues long. CDR1 and CDR2 from the germline V gene are MGHRA and YSYEKL.

The chain combines TRBV7-2 with TRBJ2-1; D might be TRBD2 (6 bases). The CDR3 is made up of 14 amino acids. The germline V gene has CDR1 SGHTA and CDR2 FQGNSA. V shed 7 bases and J shed 3 bases, with 13 bases lying between them. The CDR3 bases are TGTGCCAGCACCGCGGGGCCACGCTACAATGAGCAGTTCTTC. Protein sequence: CASTAGPRYNEQFF.

The chain recombines TRBV30 with TRBJ2-7; 8 bases agree with TRBD1. This CDR3 is built from 16 residues. With V trimmed by 2 bases and J by 2 bases, 11 bases remained unmatched. Germline V gives CDR1 GTSNPN, CDR2 SVGIG (reference sequence). The CDR3 DNA sequence: TGTGCCTGGAGTACAGAGAGGCGGACAGGGACCTACGAGCAGTACGTC. It yields the protein CAWSTERRTGTYEQYV.